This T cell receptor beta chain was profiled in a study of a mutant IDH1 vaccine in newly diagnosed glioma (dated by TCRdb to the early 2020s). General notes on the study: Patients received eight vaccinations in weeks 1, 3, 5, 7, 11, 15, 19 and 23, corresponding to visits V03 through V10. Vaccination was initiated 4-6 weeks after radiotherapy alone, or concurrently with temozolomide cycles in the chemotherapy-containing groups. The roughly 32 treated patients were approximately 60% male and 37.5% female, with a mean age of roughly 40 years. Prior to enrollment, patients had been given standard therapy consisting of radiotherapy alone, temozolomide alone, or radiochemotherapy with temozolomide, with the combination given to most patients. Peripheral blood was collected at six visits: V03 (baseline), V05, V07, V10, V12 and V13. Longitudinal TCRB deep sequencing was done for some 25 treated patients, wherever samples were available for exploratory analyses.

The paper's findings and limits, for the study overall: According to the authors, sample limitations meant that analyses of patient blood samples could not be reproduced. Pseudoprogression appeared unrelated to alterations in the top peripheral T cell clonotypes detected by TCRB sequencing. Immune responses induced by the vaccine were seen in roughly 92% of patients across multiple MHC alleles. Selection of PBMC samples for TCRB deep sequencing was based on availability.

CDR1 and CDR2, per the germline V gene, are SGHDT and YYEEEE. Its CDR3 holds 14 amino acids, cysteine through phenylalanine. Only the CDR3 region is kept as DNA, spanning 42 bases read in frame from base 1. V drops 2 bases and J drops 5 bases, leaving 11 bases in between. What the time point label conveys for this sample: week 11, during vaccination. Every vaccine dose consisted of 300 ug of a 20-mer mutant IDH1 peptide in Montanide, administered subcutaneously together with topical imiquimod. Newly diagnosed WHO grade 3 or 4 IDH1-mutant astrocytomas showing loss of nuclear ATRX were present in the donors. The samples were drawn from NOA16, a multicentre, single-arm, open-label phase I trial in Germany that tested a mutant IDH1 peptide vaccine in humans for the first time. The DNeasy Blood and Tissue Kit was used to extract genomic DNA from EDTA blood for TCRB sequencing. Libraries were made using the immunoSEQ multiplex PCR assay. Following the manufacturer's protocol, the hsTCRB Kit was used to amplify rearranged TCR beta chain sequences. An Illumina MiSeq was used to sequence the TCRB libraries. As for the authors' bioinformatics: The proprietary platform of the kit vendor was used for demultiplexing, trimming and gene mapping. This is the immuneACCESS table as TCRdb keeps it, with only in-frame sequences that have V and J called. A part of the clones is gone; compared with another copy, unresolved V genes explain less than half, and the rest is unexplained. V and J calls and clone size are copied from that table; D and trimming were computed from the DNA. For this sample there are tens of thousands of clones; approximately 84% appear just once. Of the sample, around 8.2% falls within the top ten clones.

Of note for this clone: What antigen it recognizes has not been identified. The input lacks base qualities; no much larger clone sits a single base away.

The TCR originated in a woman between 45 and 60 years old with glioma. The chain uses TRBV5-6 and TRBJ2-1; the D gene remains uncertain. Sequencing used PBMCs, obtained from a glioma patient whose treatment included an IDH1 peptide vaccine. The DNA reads TGTGCCAGCAGCTTAGGGTACGGACACAATGAGCAGTTCTTC. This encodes CASSLGYGHNEQFF. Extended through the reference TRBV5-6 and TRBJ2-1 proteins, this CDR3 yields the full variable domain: DAGVTQSPTHLIKTRGQQVTLRCSPKSGHDTVSWYQQALGQGPQFIFQYYEEEERQRGNFPDRFSGHQFPNYSSELNVNALLLGDSALYLCASSLGYGHNEQFFGPGTRLTVL.